This TCR beta chain was recovered during a study of T cells in tuberculosis. In the study overall: A South African cohort included IGRA-negative adolescents, latently infected IGRA-positive adolescents and adults with active tuberculosis. Study conclusions and caveats: Cases with active tuberculosis were adults, while controls were adolescents.

V lost 3 bases to trimming and J lost 5 bases, with 9 bases between them. The CDR3 is 13 residues long. The germline CDR1 and CDR2 sequences are SEHNR and FQNEAQ (reference sequence). Concerning this clone itself: No antigen is known for it.

Time point given: new active TB diagnosis, blood taken before or within 7 days of starting treatment. Each patient had positive sputum smear microscopy and/or positive culture. Using immunoSEQ multiplex PCR, the repertoire was profiled, and TCRdb retains in-frame clones only, with some absent. The sample shows thousands of clones, about 97% of them seen only once. The clonotype originates from an adult with tuberculosis. This chain links TRBV7-9 with TRBJ2-3, with a tentative D call TRBD2 (5 bases). Sample: PBMCs, taken at tuberculosis diagnosis. CDR3 bases: TGTGCCAGCAGCTTTAGTCGGGGAGATACGCAGTATTTT. Its translation: CASSFSRGDTQYF.